Listed below are T cell receptor beta chains from one sample, sequenced in a study of blood T cell repertoires in COVID-19. TCRdb keeps only in-frame clones here, not all; method: immunoSEQ multiplex PCR. Here the sample spans approximately 27,000 clones, about 86% being singletons. Sequences were obtained from peripheral blood. The origin of the receptors is a man in his 70s with acute or convalescent COVID-19. The CDR3 runs from the conserved cysteine through the conserved F or W. Each record gives: J gene, clone size, CDR3 length, V gene, CDR3 protein. Some rows have no size entry. The others give once, few or many, or a class for an expanded clone.

>TRBJ2-7|-|15|TRBV4-2
CASSQGETGAYEQYF
>TRBJ1-6|-|14|TRBV19
CASSNTQDHSPLHF
>TRBJ2-7|-|14|TRBV5-1
CASSLVAGAPEQYF
>TRBJ1-1|-|15|TRBV6-5
CASSLSGPANTEAFF
>TRBJ1-5|-|15|TRBV28
CASSSEDRVNQPQHF
>TRBJ2-2|-|17|TRBV9
CASSPRRAGVETGELFF
>TRBJ2-2|-|17|TRBV19
CASSPTGQGDEAGELFF
>TRBJ1-2|-|15|TRBV7-9
CASSLGGQISYGYTF
>TRBJ2-1|-|21|TRBV7-3
CASSSGPPGLAGGPKYNEQFF
>TRBJ2-3|-|13|TRBV12-3/TRBV12-4
CASSLAVGNTQYF
>TRBJ1-2|-|14|TRBV28
CASSRQGASYGYTF
>TRBJ1-6|few|15|TRBV7-8
CASSLVARGDSPLHF
>TRBJ2-3|-|20|TRBV6-4
CASSDPESSGRWLFVDTQYF
>TRBJ1-1|-|16|TRBV5-4
CASSKGTGALNTEAFF
>TRBJ1-4|-|15|TRBV29-1
CSAGGRGATNEKLFF
>TRBJ2-1|once|14|TRBV2
CASRGLADYNEQFF
>TRBJ1-1|-|14|TRBV3-1/TRBV3-2
CASTQQGSYTEAFF
>TRBJ2-3|-|15|TRBV19
CASSSPTESTDTQYF
>TRBJ1-1|-|13|TRBV10-3
CAISEGQGGEAFF
>TRBJ1-2|few|14|TRBV7-2
CASRPGGGVYGYTF
>TRBJ2-2|-|13|TRBV12-5
CASGLGGTGELFF
>TRBJ1-5|-|12|TRBV28
CASASGYQPQHF
>TRBJ1-6|-|17|TRBV7-8
CASSLIPGQGFNSPLHF
>TRBJ2-2|-|14|TRBV7-3
CASSYTRDTGELFF
>TRBJ2-5|-|14|TRBV11-3
CASSPGGAGGTQYF